These 23 T cell receptor beta chains came from one sample sequenced in a study of sequential checkpoint blockade in melanoma. As to treatment: randomized to nivolumab then ipilimumab (arm A) or the reverse (arm B). Assay used: immunoSEQ multiplex PCR; TCRdb lists only in-frame clones, some missing. The data hold more than 20,000 clones, with roughly 82% observed a single time. Sequenced material: CD8+ T cells sorted from blood (inferred from file names), taken from a patient given nivolumab and ipilimumab in sequence. The receptors originated from a human donor with melanoma.

V usage is TRBV7-9 and J usage is TRBJ2-5; TRBD1 matches at 8 bases. The CDR3 contains 13 residues. Unmatched junction bases numbered 1, after V lost 5 bases and J lost 2 bases. Germline assignment: CDR1 SEHNR and CDR2 FQNEAQ (reference sequence). The CDR3 bases are TGTGCCAGCAGCCGGACAGGGCAAGAGACCCAGTACTTC. Translated, it gives CASSRTGQETQYF.

CDR3 nucleotides: TGTGCCAGCAGCTCAGGACAGGTCGGCAATCAGCCCCAGCATTTT. Its translation: CASSSGQVGNQPQHF. V is TRBV7-2 and J is TRBJ1-5; 7 bases match TRBD1. After removal of 4 bases from V and 2 bases from J, the junction contained 5 bases not matched to a gene. Germline CDR1 SGHTA, CDR2 FQGNSA. This CDR3 has 15 amino acids.

This rearrangement joins TRBV18 to TRBJ2-7, with D possibly being TRBD1 (6 bases). Germline V lookup: CDR1 KGHSH, CDR2 LQKENI. V lost 0 bases, J lost 3 bases, and 9 bases lay in between. The CDR3 loop spans 14 amino acids. The CDR3 nucleotides are TGTGCCAGCTCACCACCGGGACAAGTCTACGAGCAGTACTTC. It specifies CASSPPGQVYEQYF.

The chain recombines TRBV6-5 with TRBJ2-1; possibly TRBD2 for D (5 bases). CDR3 size: 13 residues. V was pared by 2 bases and J by 9 bases, with 11 bases between. The germline V gene encodes CDR1 MNHEY and CDR2 SVGAGI. The CDR3 DNA sequence: TGTGCCAGCAGTTACGGACTTGGACGTGAGCAGTTCTTC. It yields the protein CASSYGLGREQFF.

V usage is TRBV7-2 and J usage is TRBJ2-3; the D gene is possibly TRBD1 (6 bases). The V and J ends lost 5 bases and 9 bases respectively, with 15 bases between them. Germline lookup yields CDR1 SGHTA and CDR2 FQGNSA. The CDR3 length is 13 residues. CDR3 in DNA: TGTGCCAGCAGCCCAACAGGGCCGATAACGCAGTATTTT. This codes for CASSPTGPITQYF.

The rearrangement joins TRBV14 to TRBJ1-2; 11 nucleotides match TRBD1. J was trimmed by 5 bases and V by 1 base; bases with no gene match: 3. Germline CDR1 and CDR2: SGHDN and FVKESK. The length of the CDR3 is 15 residues. The CDR3 DNA follows: TGTGCCAGCAGCCAAGGGACAGGGGGCGCTTATGGCTACACCTTC. It encodes CASSQGTGGAYGYTF.

J is TRBJ1-1 and V is TRBV19; D possibly corresponds to TRBD1 (6 bases). This CDR3 region has 14 residues. Germline CDR1 and CDR2: LNHDA and SQIVND (reference sequence). V lost 1 base, J lost 4 bases, and 10 bases lay in between. The CDR3 DNA reads as TGTGCCAGTAGTATAGCGGGCAGGGGCACTGAAGCTTTCTTT. Its translation: CASSIAGRGTEAFF.

The genes are TRBV2 and TRBJ2-7; D is undetermined. Germline lookup yields CDR1 SNHLY and CDR2 FYNNEI. The V end was cut by 4 bases, the J end by 0 bases, with 7 bases between. The CDR3 has 13 residues. CDR3 protein: CASSVLGSYEQYF. The CDR3 DNA reads TGTGCCAGCAGTGTCCTCGGCTCCTACGAGCAGTACTTC. The entire variable domain, with the rest obtained from reference TRBV2 and TRBJ2-7, is as follows: EPEVTQTPSHQVTQMGQEVILRCVPISNHLYFYWYRQILGQKVEFLVSFYNNEISEKSEIFDDQFSVERPDGSNFTLKIRSTKLEDSAMYFCASSVLGSYEQYFGPGTRLTVT.

The V gene is TRBV5-8, the J gene TRBJ2-2; possible D gene TRBD2, 6 bases. Germline CDR1 and CDR2: SGHTS and YDEGEE. Trimming removed 0 bases from V and 5 bases from J, with 17 bases in between. This CDR3 comprises 17 residues. The CDR3 DNA reads as TGTGCCAGCAGCTTGGAGGCGACTAGGATAGGAACCGGGGAGCTGTTTTTT. Translating it yields CASSLEATRIGTGELFF.

The genes are TRBV6-1 and TRBJ2-3; D possibly corresponds to TRBD2 (5 bases). Germline lookup yields CDR1 MNHNS and CDR2 SASEGT. This CDR3 has 15 residues. Trimming pared 10 bases from V and 0 bases from J, leaving 17 bases between. CDR3 DNA sequence: TGTGCCACCAATAAGCGGAGATCTAGCACAGATACGCAGTATTTT. Amino acids: CATNKRRSSTDTQYF.

The gene calls are TRBV2 and TRBJ2-7, with D tentatively TRBD2 (6 bases). V shed 7 bases and J shed 3 bases, with 16 bases lying between them. CDR1 SNHLY and CDR2 FYNNEI come from the germline V gene. CDR3 size: 14 residues. The CDR3 nucleotides are TGTGCCAGCAAGTCACAGGAGGGCCTCTACGAGCAGTACTTC. Its translation is CASKSQEGLYEQYF.

The chain is built from TRBV4-1 and TRBJ2-1; 7 nucleotides match TRBD2. V shed 3 bases and J 4 bases; nucleotides not matched to a gene: 12. The CDR3 is 17 amino acids. Germline assignment: CDR1 MGHRA and CDR2 YSYEKL. The CDR3 loop reads CASSHAILREKYNEQFF. The CDR3 nucleotides read TGCGCCAGCAGCCACGCCATCCTGCGGGAGAAGTACAATGAGCAGTTCTTC.

This clone came up a few times. J is TRBJ2-7 and V is TRBV30; possible D gene TRBD1, 6 bases. This CDR3 spans 12 amino acids. The V and J ends lost 7 bases and 0 bases respectively, with 10 bases between them. Germline V gene lookup returns CDR1 GTSNPN and CDR2 SVGIG (reference sequence). The CDR3 DNA reads as TGTGCCTTGGACAGAGGCTCCTACGAGCAGTACTTC. It encodes CALDRGSYEQYF. Drawing the rest from reference TRBV30 and TRBJ2-7, the complete variable domain is SQTIHQWPATLVQPVGSPLSLECTVEGTSNPNLYWYRQAAGRGLQLLFYSVGIGQISSEVPQNLSASRPQDRQFILSSKKLLLSDSGFYLCALDRGSYEQYFGPGTRLTVT.

The genes are TRBV6-6 and TRBJ1-1, with D hard to call. The V gene's germline CDR1 is MNHNY and CDR2 SVGAGI (reference sequence). This CDR3 has 15 amino acids. The germline V and J ends were trimmed by 5 bases and 5 bases, with 18 bases remaining between them. The chain's CDR3 is CASSEGGLPWTEAFF. The DNA for the CDR3 is TGTGCCAGCAGTGAGGGAGGGCTTCCATGGACTGAAGCTTTCTTT.

The chain combines TRBV5-1 with TRBJ2-7; the match to TRBD1 covers 8 bases. Germline assignment: CDR1 SGHRS and CDR2 YFSETQ. The V and J ends lost 4 bases and 7 bases, in that order; junction bases with no gene match: 13. The CDR3 sequence is 15 residues long. The CDR3 region is CASSQTTGVKGEQYF. For the CDR3, the DNA is TGCGCCAGCAGCCAAACGACAGGGGTCAAAGGGGAGCAGTACTTC.

The chain has TRBV7-8 and TRBJ1-2, with 7 bases matching TRBD1. CDR1 is SGHVS, CDR2 FQNEAQ, per germline. V lost 5 bases, J lost 3 bases, and 3 bases stayed unmatched. The CDR3 runs 13 residues. The CDR3 nucleotides read TGTGCCAGCAGCCTGGGACAGCACTATGGCTACACCTTC. Translation gives CASSLGQHYGYTF.

The chain has TRBV29-1 and TRBJ1-5; weak D call: TRBD1 (6 bases). There are 13 residues in the CDR3. In germline, CDR1 is SQVTM, CDR2 ANQGSEA. V was trimmed by 4 bases and J by 9 bases, leaving 16 bases between them. CDR3 protein: CSVVGDTLGPQHF. The CDR3 region has the DNA TGCAGCGTTGTGGGGGACACCCTCGGGCCCCAGCATTTT.

This sequence joins TRBV19 and TRBJ2-3; TRBD1 matches at 7 bases. The CDR3 is 15 residues long. Germline assignment: CDR1 LNHDA and CDR2 SQIVND (reference sequence). Trimming removed 6 bases from V and 1 base from J; junction bases left unmatched: 7. In nucleotides, the CDR3 is TGTGCCAGTAGGCTACAGGGGCCGGGCACAGATACGCAGTATTTT. Encoded protein: CASRLQGPGTDTQYF.

The V call is TRBV5-4, the J call TRBJ2-3, with a tentative D call TRBD2 (6 bases). This CDR3 region has 15 residues. The germline V and J ends were trimmed by 3 bases and 1 base, with 12 bases remaining between them. CDR1 and CDR2 (germline): SGHNT, YYREEE (reference sequence). Here the CDR3 DNA reads TGTGCCAGCAGCTACACGGGAGCCCGCACAGATACGCAGTATTTT. This sequence encodes CASSYTGARTDTQYF. Using reference TRBV5-4 and TRBJ2-3 for the parts outside the CDR3, the full variable domain is ETGVTQSPTHLIKTRGQQVTLRCSSQSGHNTVSWYQQALGQGPQFIFQYYREEENGRGNFPPRFSGLQFPNYSSELNVNALELDDSALYLCASSYTGARTDTQYFGPGTRLTVL.

Remarks on this clone: Different DNA sequences within this sample yield the same CDR3. The genes are TRBV7-2 and TRBJ2-5; the D gene is possibly TRBD2 (6 bases). The CDR3 consists of 12 residues. Trimming cost V 5 bases and J 5 bases, with 9 bases left between them. Looked up from germline, CDR1 is SGHTA and CDR2 is FQGNSA. The CDR3: CASSLTRETQYF. The DNA for the CDR3 is TGTGCCAGCAGCCTGACTAGGGAGACCCAGTACTTC.

This rearrangement joins TRBV5-1 to TRBJ2-3, with 9 bases that match TRBD2. The ends lost 2 bases at V and 5 bases at J; junction bases unmatched: 6. Germline-derived CDR1 and CDR2 are SGHRS and YFSETQ. The CDR3 is 15 amino acids. CDR3: CASSLLAGAKDTQYF. In nucleotides, the CDR3 is TGCGCCAGCAGCTTATTAGCGGGAGCGAAAGATACGCAGTATTTT.

The CDR3 protein is CASSVPTGGAYEQYF. CDR3 bases: TGTGCCAGCAGTGTTCCGACAGGGGGAGCCTACGAGCAGTACTTC. V usage is TRBV6-1 and J usage is TRBJ2-7, with 9 bases that match TRBD1. This CDR3 comprises 15 residues. The germline V gene has CDR1 MNHNS and CDR2 SASEGT. V shed 4 bases, J shed 2 bases, and the junction held 6 bases outside the gene matches.

The CDR3: CASSLGGQETQYF. The DNA for the CDR3 is TGTGCCAGCAGTTTAGGCGGGCAAGAGACCCAGTACTTC. The chain joins TRBV28 to TRBJ2-5; perhaps TRBD2 as D (5 bases). CDR3 length: 13 residues. V was shortened by 2 bases and J by 2 bases, with 6 bases between the two germline ends. Germline loops: CDR1 MDHEN, CDR2 SYDVKM.